This TCR beta chain is from a study of glioma-infiltrating T cells after dendritic cell vaccination. General observations from the study: The cohort had few patients with full blood and tumor sets.

With respect to this clone: Its antigen remains unknown.

Germline V gives CDR1 SGHTA, CDR2 FQGNSA. V shed 0 bases and J shed 1 base, with 9 bases lying between them. CDR3 length: 15 amino acids. Generated by immunoSEQ multiplex PCR, the TCRdb table keeps only in-frame clones and is missing some. The sample consists of approximately 46,000 clones, 75% to 90% of them appearing once. Time point described: after dendritic cell vaccination, including at tumor progression/relapse. Only patients with spare fresh-frozen tumor and over two years of follow-up were included. The specimen comprised blood, sampled after dendritic cell vaccination. This clonotype was sampled from a human donor with glioblastoma. V is TRBV7-2 and J is TRBJ1-1; D might be TRBD1 (5 bases). The DNA for the CDR3 is TGTGCCAGCAGCTTAGCGGCCAGGGCGAACACTGAAGCTTTCTTT. This sequence encodes CASSLAARANTEAFF.